This entry lists 24 T cell receptor beta chains sequenced from one sample in a study of blood T cell repertoires in COVID-19. Sequenced by immunoSEQ multiplex PCR; TCRdb stores in-frame clones only, minus some. The sample lists 110,000 to 150,000 clones, 75% to 90% seen once, with 40% to 55% in the top ten. The sequencing input was peripheral blood. Receptors originate from a human donor in a cohort sampled during active COVID-19.

The chain recombines TRBV5-1 with TRBJ2-7; 7 bases align to TRBD1. Per the germline V gene, CDR1 is SGHRS and CDR2 is YFSETQ. The CDR3 runs 14 residues. After removal of 2 bases from V and 0 bases from J, the junction contained 2 bases not matched to a gene. The CDR3 loop is CASSFSGGSYEQYF. CDR3 bases: TGCGCCAGCAGCTTTTCAGGGGGCTCCTACGAGCAGTACTTC.

The chain links TRBV5-1 to TRBJ2-5; D might be TRBD2 (6 bases). Germline-derived CDR1 and CDR2 are SGHRS and YFSETQ. V was clipped by 1 base and J by 4 bases, with 17 bases between them. This CDR3 comprises 16 residues. The CDR3 DNA reads as TGCGCCAGCAGCTTGCGAATCGGAGGGGCGGGAGAGACCCAGTACTTC. This codes for CASSLRIGGAGETQYF.

The rearrangement links TRBV4-3 to TRBJ2-3; 10 bases match TRBD2. Germline values: CDR1 LGHNA, CDR2 YSLEER. J was trimmed by 7 bases and V by 3 bases; bases with no gene match: 22. The CDR3 loop spans 20 amino acids. The CDR3 here is CASSQDNSPRPSGGAYTQYF. Here the CDR3 DNA reads TGCGCCAGCAGCCAGGATAACTCCCCACGGCCCAGCGGGGGGGCGTATACGCAGTATTTT.

The rearrangement uses TRBV29-1 and TRBJ1-6; 8 nucleotides agree with TRBD1. Germline V gene lookup returns CDR1 SQVTM and CDR2 ANQGSEA. After removal of 8 bases from V and 0 bases from J, the junction contained 15 bases not matched to a gene. This CDR3 is built from 18 residues. This CDR3 is CSPERTGRGGSYNSPLHF. The CDR3 DNA reads TGCAGCCCCGAAAGGACAGGGAGGGGGGGCTCCTATAATTCACCCCTCCACTTT.

The chain links TRBV5-1 to TRBJ1-1, with 7 nucleotides matching TRBD1. CDR3 length equals 12 residues. With 0 bases clipped from V and 13 bases from J, the junction kept 6 bases outside the gene matches. CDR1 and CDR2 (germline): SGHRS, YFSETQ. CDR3 nucleotide sequence: TGCGCCAGCAGCTTGGGGGACAGACAAGGTTTCTTT. This encodes CASSLGDRQGFF.

This clone was observed a few times. The CDR3 DNA reads as TGTGCCAGCAGCCCCGGGACACTCTACGAGCAGTACTTC. This codes for CASSPGTLYEQYF. V usage is TRBV11-3 and J usage is TRBJ2-7; D is possibly TRBD1 (6 bases). The germline V and J ends were trimmed by 5 bases and 3 bases, with 11 bases remaining between them. Germline loops: CDR1 SGHNT, CDR2 YENEEA. This CDR3 comprises 13 residues.

This chain connects TRBV14 to TRBJ2-1, with 9 bases lining up with TRBD2. This CDR3 is 14 amino acids long. After removal of 1 base from V and 12 bases from J, the junction contained 7 bases not matched to a gene. From germline, CDR1 is SGHDN and CDR2 FVKESK. CDR3 region: CASSQAPSGAAQFF. In nucleotides, the CDR3 is TGTGCCAGCAGCCAAGCCCCTAGCGGGGCGGCGCAGTTCTTC.

This chain connects TRBV4-1 to TRBJ1-1; D is unresolved. Germline CDR1 MGHRA, CDR2 YSYEKL. Trimming stripped 0 bases from V and 1 base from J, with 9 bases between. The CDR3 is 15 residues long. CDR3 sequence (DNA): TGCGCCAGCAGCCAAGAAGGTTCGGGGAACACTGAAGCTTTCTTT. Translated, it gives CASSQEGSGNTEAFF.

The rearrangement uses TRBV6-5 and TRBJ2-7; TRBD1 matches at 8 bases. Trimming removed 5 bases from V and 0 bases from J; junction bases left unmatched: 6. CDR1 is MNHEY, CDR2 SVGAGI, per germline. The CDR3 runs 15 residues. The CDR3 reads CASSLMGTGSYEQYF. The CDR3 region has the DNA TGTGCCAGCAGTCTGATGGGGACAGGCTCCTACGAGCAGTACTTC.

This sequence joins TRBV19 and TRBJ2-2; 7 bases fit TRBD1. The V gene end was trimmed by 6 bases and the J gene end by 5 bases; junction bases not matched to a gene: 12. Germline loops: CDR1 LNHDA, CDR2 SQIVND (reference sequence). This CDR3 comprises 16 residues. The CDR3 here is CASRVDTTGRTGELFF. Here the CDR3 DNA reads TGTGCCAGTAGAGTAGACACGACAGGGAGAACCGGGGAGCTGTTTTTT.

The chain recombines TRBV4-1 with TRBJ1-1, with D tentatively TRBD1 (6 bases). V was clipped by 6 bases and J by 1 base, with 12 bases between them. Germline CDR1 and CDR2: MGHRA and YSYEKL. The CDR3 consists of 14 residues. The CDR3 is CASRQGRENTEAFF. The CDR3 DNA reads TGCGCCAGCAGACAGGGACGGGAGAACACTGAAGCTTTCTTT.

This chain uses TRBV5-1 with TRBJ2-1; D is uncertain. With 0 bases removed from V and 4 bases from J, the gap between germline ends came to 8 bases. CDR3 length equals 14 residues. Germline lookup yields CDR1 SGHRS and CDR2 YFSETQ. The DNA of the CDR3 is TGCGCCAGCAGCTTGGGTCAGATATACAATGAGCAGTTCTTC. It is translated as CASSLGQIYNEQFF.

The chain recombines TRBV19 with TRBJ2-5; D uncertain. The CDR3 extends over 11 amino acids. Germline values: CDR1 LNHDA, CDR2 SQIVND (reference sequence). V was clipped by 5 bases and J by 4 bases, with 5 bases between them. In DNA, the CDR3 is TGTGCCAGTAGTGCTACAGAGACCCAGTACTTC. Translation gives CASSATETQYF. The whole variable domain, filled in from reference TRBV19 and TRBJ2-5, reads DGGITQSPKYLFRKEGQNVTLSCEQNLNHDAMYWYRQDPGQGLRLIYYSQIVNDFQKGDIAEGYSVSREKKESFPLTVTSAQKNPTAFYLCASSATETQYFGPGTRLLVL.

The rearrangement joins TRBV7-8 to TRBJ2-7; the D is unclear. With 5 bases removed from V and 2 bases from J, the gap between germline ends came to 13 bases. The germline V gene encodes CDR1 SGHVS and CDR2 FQNEAQ. This CDR3 is built from 14 residues. CDR3 in DNA: TGTGCCAGCAGCCCTAGTGTCAGTACCTACGAGCAGTACGTC. As protein: CASSPSVSTYEQYV.

V gene TRBV7-2 combines with J gene TRBJ1-1; D gene ambiguous. This CDR3 spans 15 amino acids. Between the trimmed V and J ends, which lost 0 bases and 1 base, there was a span of 9 bases. In germline, CDR1 is SGHTA, CDR2 FQGNSA. In DNA, the CDR3 is TGTGCCAGCAGCTTAGCAATAACAGAGAACACTGAAGCTTTCTTT. Translated, it gives CASSLAITENTEAFF. Full variable domain (outside the CDR3, taken from reference TRBV7-2 and TRBJ1-1): GAGVSQSPSNKVTEKGKDVELRCDPISGHTALYWYRQSLGQGLEFLIYFQGNSAPDKSGLPSDRFSAERTGGSVSTLTIQRTQQEDSAVYLCASSLAITENTEAFFGQGTRLTVV.

This clone was counted once. This rearrangement joins TRBV14 to TRBJ1-2, with D tentatively TRBD1 (6 bases). This CDR3 contains 14 residues. The V and J ends lost 2 bases and 4 bases respectively, with 11 bases between them. The germline CDR1 and CDR2 sequences are SGHDN and FVKESK. In nucleotides, the CDR3 is TGTGCCAGCAGCCAACTTGTGACAGGCTATGGCTACACCTTC. This gives the protein CASSQLVTGYGYTF.

This clone was recorded once. V is TRBV7-2 and J is TRBJ2-7; D remains unclear. Trimming took 2 bases from V and 1 from J, leaving 12 bases between them. The CDR3 is 15 amino acids. Germline V lookup: CDR1 SGHTA, CDR2 FQGNSA. The CDR3 coding sequence is TGTGCCAGCAGCTTAATTCCTGGGCTTTCCTACGAGCAGTACTTC. Encoded protein: CASSLIPGLSYEQYF.

The V gene is TRBV19, the J gene TRBJ1-1, with D maybe TRBD1 (6 bases). CDR3 length equals 15 residues. V was shortened by 3 bases and J by 1 base, with 12 bases between the two germline ends. Germline V CDR1 and CDR2: LNHDA, SQIVND (reference sequence). The CDR3 spells CASSMWGPGNTEAFF. In DNA form, the CDR3 reads TGTGCCAGTAGTATGTGGGGGCCGGGGAACACTGAAGCTTTCTTT. The entire variable domain, with the rest obtained from reference TRBV19 and TRBJ1-1, is as follows: DGGITQSPKYLFRKEGQNVTLSCEQNLNHDAMYWYRQDPGQGLRLIYYSQIVNDFQKGDIAEGYSVSREKKESFPLTVTSAQKNPTAFYLCASSMWGPGNTEAFFGQGTRLTVV.

The rearrangement links TRBV18 to TRBJ2-1, with 13 bases matching TRBD2. The V gene end was trimmed by 2 bases and the J gene end by 4 bases; junction bases not matched to a gene: 5. Germline CDR1 reads KGHSH; CDR2 reads LQKENI. This CDR3 comprises 17 residues. The CDR3 spells CASSPTGTSGVYNEQFF. CDR3 in DNA: TGTGCCAGCTCACCAACGGGGACTAGCGGGGTGTACAATGAGCAGTTCTTC.

The CDR3 DNA follows: TGTGCCAGCAGTGTAGGGAGTCGGTACAGCCAAGAGACCCAGTACTTC. It specifies CASSVGSRYSQETQYF. The chain employs TRBV6-1 and TRBJ2-5; TRBD2 might be the D (5 bases). CDR1 and CDR2 from the germline V gene are MNHNS and SASEGT. CDR3 length equals 16 residues. Trimming removed 4 bases at V and 1 base at J, with 16 bases between.

CDR3 DNA: TGTGCCAGCAGCAGGGACGGACAGGAGGCAGATACGCAGTATTTT. Translation gives CASSRDGQEADTQYF. The gene calls are TRBV7-2 and TRBJ2-3; 7 nucleotides line up with TRBD1. This CDR3 contains 15 residues. The V gene end was trimmed by 5 bases and the J gene end by 4 bases; junction bases not matched to a gene: 9. Germline CDR1 is SGHTA and CDR2 is FQGNSA.

The chain recombines TRBV5-1 with TRBJ2-5; 12 nucleotides line up with TRBD2. The junction had 2 bases not matched to a gene; V was cut back by 0 bases and J by 2 bases. The CDR3 runs 16 residues. In germline, CDR1 is SGHRS, CDR2 YFSETQ. The CDR3 DNA is TGCGCCAGCAGCTTGGCGGGGACTAGCGGGCAAGAGACCCAGTACTTC. It specifies CASSLAGTSGQETQYF.

The V call is TRBV11-1, the J call TRBJ2-1, with TRBD2 identical over 8 bases. This CDR3 region has 15 residues. V was clipped by 0 bases and J by 9 bases; unmatched bases: 7. Germline CDR1 is SGHAT and CDR2 is FQDESV (reference sequence). CDR3 residues: CASSLAAGVDGEQFF. CDR3 nucleotides: TGTGCCAGCAGCTTAGCAGCGGGAGTGGATGGTGAGCAGTTCTTC.

This clone was seen only a few times. V and J are TRBV7-9 and TRBJ2-5, with TRBD2 matching 10 bases. Germline values: CDR1 SEHNR, CDR2 FQNEAQ (reference sequence). The J segment lost 2 bases and the V segment lost 5 bases, leaving 5 bases of the junction unmatched. This CDR3 is built from 15 residues. The CDR3 reads CASSPSGGVQETQYF. The CDR3 DNA sequence: TGTGCCAGCAGCCCCAGCGGGGGGGTTCAAGAGACCCAGTACTTC.